These 24 T cell receptor beta chains came from one sample sequenced in a study of OX40 agonist ivuxolimab in advanced cancers. Sequenced by immunoSEQ multiplex PCR; TCRdb stores in-frame clones only, minus some. The sample yields 55,000 to 90,000 clones, roughly 80% seen once. Source: CD4+ or CD8+ T cells sorted from blood, taken in a trial of the OX40 agonist ivuxolimab. The receptor set was obtained from an adult with an advanced solid tumor such as melanoma, head and neck, liver or kidney cancer.

The chain is built from TRBV6-1 and TRBJ1-6, with TRBD1 as a possible D gene (5 bases). Germline CDR1 and CDR2: MNHNS and SASEGT. Trimming pared 1 base from V and 13 bases from J, leaving 11 bases between. The CDR3 is 13 residues long. In DNA form, the CDR3 reads TGTGCCAGCAGTGAAGTCCCCGGGGGGCCCCTCCACTTT. Encoded protein: CASSEVPGGPLHF.

V gene TRBV19 combines with J gene TRBJ1-2; D remains ambiguous. With 4 bases removed from V and 4 bases from J, the gap between germline ends came to 10 bases. From germline, CDR1 is LNHDA and CDR2 SQIVND (reference sequence). CDR3 length: 13 amino acids. Here the CDR3 DNA reads TGTGCCAGTAGTAGGATGACCCCCTATGGCTACACCTTC. Protein sequence: CASSRMTPYGYTF. The full variable domain, rest sourced from reference TRBV19 and TRBJ1-2, is DGGITQSPKYLFRKEGQNVTLSCEQNLNHDAMYWYRQDPGQGLRLIYYSQIVNDFQKGDIAEGYSVSREKKESFPLTVTSAQKNPTAFYLCASSRMTPYGYTFGSGTRLTVV.

The genes are TRBV6-5 and TRBJ2-4; D perhaps matches TRBD2 (5 bases). Looked up from germline, CDR1 is MNHEY and CDR2 is SVGAGI. The CDR3 loop spans 14 amino acids. The ends were cut back, 11 bases at V and 2 bases at J, with 16 bases in the middle. CDR3 residues: CAVSSGSSKNIQYF. The CDR3 region has the DNA TGTGCCGTCTCGTCGGGGTCGTCCAAAAACATTCAGTACTTC.

The chain's CDR3 is CASSDWAAGNQPQHF. The CDR3 bases are TGTGCCAGCAGTGACTGGGCAGCGGGGAATCAGCCCCAGCATTTT. The genes are TRBV6-4 and TRBJ1-5; D gene ambiguous. The CDR3 length is 15 residues. The V gene's germline CDR1 is MRHNA and CDR2 SNTAGT. Between the trimmed V and J ends, which lost 1 base and 4 bases, there was a span of 11 bases.

The J gene is TRBJ2-2, the V gene TRBV18; D is unresolved. The CDR3 loop spans 17 amino acids. Germline CDR1 is KGHSH and CDR2 is LQKENI. V dropped 4 bases and J dropped 0 bases, with 15 bases sitting between them. The CDR3: CASSRITTNSNTGELFF. The CDR3 region has the DNA TGTGCCAGCTCACGAATCACAACTAATTCGAACACCGGGGAGCTGTTTTTT.

This clone has only one observation. This chain connects TRBV5-1 to TRBJ2-3, with a weak D call TRBD2 (5 bases). V was trimmed by 2 bases and J by 5 bases, leaving 15 bases between them. Per the germline V gene, CDR1 is SGHRS and CDR2 is YFSETQ. The CDR3 consists of 15 residues. In DNA form, the CDR3 reads TGCGCCAGCAGCTTTGGGCTCCCCGGGGTAGATACGCAGTATTTT. Protein sequence: CASSFGLPGVDTQYF.

V gene TRBV19 combines with J gene TRBJ1-5, with a weak D call TRBD1 (6 bases). The CDR3 is 12 residues long. V was clipped by 7 bases and J by 7 bases, with 11 bases between them. Germline CDR1 reads LNHDA; CDR2 reads SQIVND (reference sequence). CDR3 coding DNA: TGTGCCAGTAACTCAGGGGAACAGCCCCAGCATTTT. As protein: CASNSGEQPQHF. Full variable domain (remainder filled in from reference TRBV19 and TRBJ1-5): DGGITQSPKYLFRKEGQNVTLSCEQNLNHDAMYWYRQDPGQGLRLIYYSQIVNDFQKGDIAEGYSVSREKKESFPLTVTSAQKNPTAFYLCASNSGEQPQHFGDGTRLSIL.

The chain links TRBV4-1 to TRBJ2-1; D gene uncertain. The CDR3 runs 16 residues. Germline CDR1 MGHRA, CDR2 YSYEKL. The V end was cut by 5 bases, the J end by 4 bases, with 18 bases between. The CDR3 sequence: CASSKSDMVGYNEQFF. CDR3 sequence (DNA): TGCGCCAGCAGCAAATCCGACATGGTGGGGTACAATGAGCAGTTCTTC.

The genes are TRBV30 and TRBJ2-1; 11 nucleotides align to TRBD2. This CDR3 spans 12 amino acids. V shed 8 bases and J 10 bases; nucleotides not matched to a gene: 7. Germline CDR1 and CDR2: GTSNPN and SVGIG (reference sequence). The CDR3 DNA sequence: TGTGCCGTTAGCGGGGGGGCCAGCGAGCAGTTCTTC. Protein product: CAVSGGASEQFF.

This clone was observed a single time. The chain recombines TRBV5-1 with TRBJ1-3; D possibly corresponds to TRBD1 (5 bases). The germline gives CDR1 SGHRS, CDR2 YFSETQ. V was shortened by 4 bases and J by 2 bases, with 7 bases between the two germline ends. This CDR3 spans 13 amino acids. CDR3 nucleotides: TGCGCCAGCAGCGGGGGTACTGGAAACACCATATATTTT. Its protein is CASSGGTGNTIYF.

J is TRBJ2-5 and V is TRBV6-5, with TRBD1 matching over 9 bases. Germline V gene lookup returns CDR1 MNHEY and CDR2 SVGAGI. V dropped 7 bases and J dropped 3; count of bases not matched to a gene: 9. The CDR3 is 15 amino acids. CDR3 bases: TGTGCCAGCATTCCAACGACAGGGGGGGAAGAGACCCAGTACTTC. Translated: CASIPTTGGEETQYF.

The CDR3 region has the DNA TGTGCCAGCAGCTTAGATCCGTTATCCAGGGAAGCTTTCTTT. Translation gives CASSLDPLSREAFF. This chain links TRBV7-6 with TRBJ1-1, with unresolved D. The CDR3 has 14 amino acids. Germline V gene lookup returns CDR1 SGHVS and CDR2 FNYEAQ. Deletions cut 1 base from V and 8 bases from J, with 14 bases between.

This sequence joins TRBV29-1 and TRBJ1-2, with D tentatively TRBD1 (5 bases). The CDR3 has 16 residues. V was shortened by 5 bases and J by 0 bases, with 19 bases between the two germline ends. Germline loops: CDR1 SQVTM, CDR2 ANQGSEA. CDR3 in amino acids: CSVRRLGGSANYGYTF. The CDR3 DNA reads as TGCAGCGTTCGGCGGCTCGGGGGTTCAGCTAACTATGGCTACACCTTC.

CDR3 coding DNA: TGTGCCAGTAGTATGGGGCAGGGGTTTCAGCCCCAGCATTTT. Amino acids: CASSMGQGFQPQHF. This sequence joins TRBV19 and TRBJ1-5; maybe TRBD1 (6 bases). Trimming removed 3 bases at V and 6 bases at J, with 12 bases between. The germline V gene encodes CDR1 LNHDA and CDR2 SQIVND (reference sequence). This CDR3 contains 14 residues.

This clone was picked up a small number of times. The rearrangement uses TRBV5-4 and TRBJ1-2, with D perhaps matching TRBD1 (5 bases). The V end was cut by 4 bases, the J end by 5 bases, with 18 bases between. The germline V gene encodes CDR1 SGHNT and CDR2 YYREEE (reference sequence). The CDR3 is 15 amino acids. The CDR3 nucleotides are TGTGCCAGCAGCCAGTCGACAGCCTCTTCATATGGCTACACCTTC. Translated, it gives CASSQSTASSYGYTF.

CDR3 bases: TGTGCCAGCAGTCGAAAAGTTGGGGAAAAACTGTTTTTT. Translating gives CASSRKVGEKLFF. The chain has TRBV7-9 and TRBJ1-4; no reliable D call. This CDR3 contains 13 residues. Germline lookup yields CDR1 SEHNR and CDR2 FQNEAQ (reference sequence). V lost 6 bases, J lost 8 bases, and 13 bases lay in between.

The chain employs TRBV7-8 and TRBJ2-5; a possible D gene is TRBD2 (6 bases). The DNA matches TRBJ2-7 better at its end, which makes the J call doubtful. The CDR3 covers 16 residues. The germline CDR1 and CDR2 sequences are SGHVS and FQNEAQ. CDR3 DNA: TGTGCCAGCAGCTTAGCGGGTGGCGGGGTCTCCTACGAGCAGTACTTC. Encoded protein: CASSLAGGGVSYEQYF.

The genes are TRBV19 and TRBJ1-3; weak D call: TRBD1 (6 bases). The CDR3 is made up of 14 amino acids. Germline V CDR1 and CDR2: LNHDA, SQIVND (reference sequence). V was shortened by 7 bases and J by 4 bases, with 14 bases between the two germline ends. In nucleotides, the CDR3 is TGTGCCAGTACCCGAGGGGGAAGAGGAAACACCATATATTTT. Encoded protein: CASTRGGRGNTIYF.

The rearrangement uses TRBV28 and TRBJ1-1, with D hard to call. From germline, CDR1 is MDHEN and CDR2 SYDVKM. The CDR3 consists of 12 residues. Trimming stripped 7 bases from V and 1 base from J, with 7 bases between. CDR3 loop: CASMGPNTEAFF. The CDR3 bases are TGTGCCAGCATGGGCCCGAACACTGAAGCTTTCTTT.

On this clone itself: This sample also contains other DNA sequences that code for the same CDR3. The chain combines TRBV5-1 with TRBJ2-5; TRBD1 matches at 11 bases. Unmatched junction bases numbered 5, after V lost 4 bases and J lost 0 bases. The CDR3 has 16 amino acids. Germline V gene lookup returns CDR1 SGHRS and CDR2 YFSETQ. The CDR3: CASSGGTGGYQETQYF. CDR3 nucleotides: TGCGCCAGCAGCGGCGGGACAGGGGGATACCAAGAGACCCAGTACTTC.

This clone was recorded once. V and J are TRBV27 and TRBJ2-3; D might be TRBD1 (5 bases). This CDR3 is 17 amino acids long. Per the germline V gene, CDR1 is MNHEY and CDR2 is SMNVEV (reference sequence). V shed 2 bases and J shed 1 base, with 16 bases lying between them. The CDR3 sequence is CASSLGYGQGGTDTQYF. The CDR3 region has the DNA TGTGCCAGCAGTTTAGGGTACGGCCAGGGTGGCACAGATACGCAGTATTTT.

The table lists this clone with a count of one. The chain has TRBV4-2 and TRBJ1-4; 9 bases fit TRBD1. CDR3 size: 13 residues. The germline CDR1 and CDR2 sequences are LGHNA and YNFKEQ. J lost 6 bases, V lost 4 bases, and 0 bases had no gene match. The CDR3 protein is CASSRQGDEKLFF. Written as DNA, the CDR3 is TGTGCCAGCAGCCGACAGGGGGATGAAAAACTGTTTTTT.

The rearrangement uses TRBV7-9 and TRBJ1-6; 7 bases are shared with TRBD1. The CDR3 is 15 amino acids. Germline lookup yields CDR1 SEHNR and CDR2 FQNEAQ (reference sequence). The V gene end was trimmed by 5 bases and the J gene end by 4 bases; junction bases not matched to a gene: 5. CDR3 nucleotides: TGTGCCAGCAGCAACCGGGACAGTTATAATTCACCCCTCCACTTT. It encodes CASSNRDSYNSPLHF.

J is TRBJ2-3 and V is TRBV5-6, with TRBD2 identical over 7 bases. This CDR3 is built from 16 residues. Germline CDR1 and CDR2: SGHDT and YYEEEE. The ends lost 5 bases at V and 4 bases at J; junction bases unmatched: 13. CDR3 coding DNA: TGTGCCAGCAGTCCACGGATCGGGGGGTGGGCAGATACGCAGTATTTT. Translation gives CASSPRIGGWADTQYF.